This T cell receptor (beta chain) emerged from a study of T cells after posttransplantation cyclophosphamide. The germline V gene encodes CDR1 KGHDR and CDR2 SFDVKD. J gave up 1 base and V 7 bases, and 3 bases lay outside the gene matches. The CDR3 runs 13 residues. This clone was observed at least ten times. Antigen unknown. The repertoire was sequenced with immunoSEQ multiplex PCR; TCRdb's copy has only in-frame clones and lacks some. The sample has roughly 35,000 clones, none seen only once. Study results and caveats: Later post-transplant blood repertoires were often dominated by donor CD8+ memory clones. Tissue-infiltrating T cells from skin or gut overlapped little with blood T cells.

The chain joins TRBV24-1 to TRBJ2-7; 7 positions match TRBD1. The sample was PBMCs. The sequence was collected from a woman between 45 and 60 years old in good health and a related stem cell transplant donor. In DNA, the CDR3 is TGTGCCACCAGCGGGGACAGTTCCTACGAGCAGTACTTC. The encoded protein is CATSGDSSYEQYF.